These 25 T cell receptor beta chains originate from one sample sequenced in a study of cytomegalovirus exposure and HLA in healthy donors. PCR was performed using 60 Vbeta and 13 Jbeta primers. Assay: immunoSEQ multiplex PCR; the TCRdb copy retains only in-frame clones and omits some. Of around 180,000 clones listed, around 75% were seen once; the top ten hold 1.6%. The material sequenced was PBMCs. Every receptor here comes from a woman aged 45 to 65 in good health and CMV-seronegative.

This CDR3 reads CASSIPGNSGANVLTF. Written as DNA, the CDR3 is TGTGCCAGTAGTATACCAGGAAACTCTGGGGCCAACGTCCTGACTTTC. The V gene is TRBV19, the J gene TRBJ2-6; D is ambiguous. From germline, CDR1 is LNHDA and CDR2 SQIVND (reference sequence). The CDR3 runs to 16 residues. Trimming left V 2 bases short and J 0 bases short, with 8 bases between.

This clone has only one observation. The chain recombines TRBV19 with TRBJ1-5; 10 bases are a match to TRBD1. V lost 4 bases and J lost 6; bases outside the gene matches: 3. The germline V gene encodes CDR1 LNHDA and CDR2 SQIVND (reference sequence). The CDR3 is made up of 14 amino acids. Here the CDR3 reads CASSTGQGGQPQHF. As DNA, the CDR3 is TGTGCCAGTAGTACAGGACAGGGGGGTCAGCCCCAGCATTTT.

This clone showed up just a few times. V is TRBV10-3 and J is TRBJ2-7; tentative D call: TRBD2 (5 bases). Per the germline V gene, CDR1 is ENHRY and CDR2 is SYGVKD. The CDR3 runs to 13 residues. V was clipped by 6 bases and J by 2 bases, with 11 bases between them. CDR3: CAISLGETYEQYF. The CDR3 DNA is TGTGCCATCAGCCTCGGGGAGACCTACGAGCAGTACTTC.

V is TRBV5-1 and J is TRBJ2-3, with 9 bases identical to TRBD2. J lost 4 bases, V lost 5 bases, and 11 bases had no gene match. From germline, CDR1 is SGHRS and CDR2 YFSETQ. The CDR3 extends over 16 amino acids. Here the CDR3 reads CASSSFSGRTPDTQYF. As DNA, the CDR3 is TGCGCCAGCAGTTCCTTTAGCGGGAGAACCCCAGATACGCAGTATTTT.

The V and J genes are TRBV5-1 and TRBJ2-3; D gene ambiguous. Looked up from germline, CDR1 is SGHRS and CDR2 is YFSETQ. The ends were cut back, 0 bases at V and 2 bases at J, with 10 bases in the middle. This CDR3 contains 15 residues. The CDR3 region has the DNA TGCGCCAGCAGCTTGGAAGTGCCTAACACAGATACGCAGTATTTT. Protein: CASSLEVPNTDTQYF.

This clone came up many times. The rearrangement links TRBV10-3 to TRBJ1-5; the D gene is possibly TRBD1 (5 bases). The germline gives CDR1 ENHRY, CDR2 SYGVKD. V lost 7 bases, J lost 3 bases, and 10 bases lay in between. The CDR3 is 13 residues long. CDR3 amino acids: CAIKQDYNQPQHF. The CDR3 DNA reads as TGTGCCATCAAACAGGACTACAATCAGCCCCAGCATTTT.

Worth noting for this clone: Relative to the germline gene, one junction end is altered; a read error may explain this. Other DNA sequences in this specimen translate into the identical CDR3. V is TRBV7-9 and J is TRBJ1-1; no definite D call. Germline assignment: CDR1 SEHNR and CDR2 FQNEAQ (reference sequence). The CDR3 is made up of 12 amino acids. Here the CDR3 DNA reads TGTTCCAGCAAAGGCCGGGACACTGAAGCTTTCTTT. Its translation: CSSKGRDTEAFF.

The chain is built from TRBV19 and TRBJ2-7; 10 bases agree with TRBD1. V was pared by 3 bases and J by 3 bases, with 5 bases of the junction left unmatched. The CDR3 covers 15 residues. The germline V gene encodes CDR1 LNHDA and CDR2 SQIVND (reference sequence). CDR3 bases: TGTGCCAGTAGTATTTTGGGACAGGGGATCTACGAGCAGTACTTC. It yields the protein CASSILGQGIYEQYF.

The chain is built from TRBV2 and TRBJ1-5, with D tentatively TRBD1 (6 bases). V dropped 7 bases and J dropped 5 bases, with 15 bases sitting between them. This CDR3 is 14 amino acids long. Per germline, CDR1 SNHLY and CDR2 FYNNEI. CDR3 region: CASNEQGPDQPQHF. The CDR3 DNA is TGTGCCAGCAACGAACAGGGTCCGGATCAGCCCCAGCATTTT.

The chain uses TRBV7-9 and TRBJ1-1; 9 nucleotides line up with TRBD1. V gave up 4 bases and J gave up 4 bases; unmatched junction bases: 4. Germline CDR1 and CDR2: SEHNR and FQNEAQ (reference sequence). This CDR3 region has 14 residues. The CDR3 loop is CASSSQGASTEAFF. CDR3 nucleotides: TGTGCCAGCAGCTCACAGGGGGCGAGCACTGAAGCTTTCTTT. Full variable domain (outside the CDR3, taken from reference TRBV7-9 and TRBJ1-1): DTGVSQNPRHKITKRGQNVTFRCDPISEHNRLYWYRQTLGQGPEFLTYFQNEAQLEKSRLLSDRFSAERPKGSFSTLEIQRTEQGDSAMYLCASSSQGASTEAFFGQGTRLTVV.

The chain employs TRBV7-2 and TRBJ1-1, with TRBD1 matching over 7 bases. This CDR3 has 15 amino acids. J was trimmed by 1 base and V by 4 bases; bases with no gene match: 6. CDR1 SGHTA and CDR2 FQGNSA come from the germline V gene. The CDR3 DNA follows: TGTGCCAGCAGCTCTCCGGGACAGTCGAACACTGAAGCTTTCTTT. Encoded protein: CASSSPGQSNTEAFF.

CDR3 nucleotides: TGCGCCAGCAGCCATACGGGAGGGGAGACCCAGTACTTC. Encoded protein: CASSHTGGETQYF. The rearrangement links TRBV4-1 to TRBJ2-5, with 8 bases matching TRBD2. The germline gives CDR1 MGHRA, CDR2 YSYEKL. The CDR3 length is 13 residues. The trim removed 3 bases at V and 5 bases at J, leaving 2 bases unmatched.

The gene calls are TRBV29-1 and TRBJ2-7, with 7 bases fitting TRBD2. From germline, CDR1 is SQVTM and CDR2 ANQGSEA. CDR3 length: 13 residues. V lost 4 bases and J lost 6; bases outside the gene matches: 9. The CDR3 loop reads CSVGEWGGGEQYF. The CDR3 DNA reads as TGCAGCGTTGGGGAGTGGGGGGGAGGCGAGCAGTACTTC.

The CDR3 spells CASSPAGGPNYGYTF. CDR3 nucleotide sequence: TGTGCCAGCAGTCCGGCGGGGGGCCCCAACTATGGCTACACCTTC. This chain joins TRBV6-5 and TRBJ1-2; TRBD1 is a possible D gene (6 bases). The CDR3 consists of 15 residues. V lost 5 bases to trimming and J lost 2 bases, with 15 bases between them. Germline-derived CDR1 and CDR2 are MNHEY and SVGAGI.

The CDR3 DNA reads TGCGCCAGCAGCCTAGGCAGGGGAACTAATGAAAAACTGTTTTTT. Amino acid sequence: CASSLGRGTNEKLFF. The chain employs TRBV4-3 and TRBJ1-4; TRBD1 might be the D (6 bases). Trimming took 4 bases from V and 1 from J, leaving 10 bases between them. Germline CDR1 is LGHNA and CDR2 is YSLEER. The CDR3 length is 15 residues.

The chain recombines TRBV2 with TRBJ1-1, with 7 bases fitting TRBD1. Germline lookup yields CDR1 SNHLY and CDR2 FYNNEI. This CDR3 region has 14 residues. V shed 7 bases, J shed 7 bases, and the junction held 12 bases outside the gene matches. The CDR3: CASIRGGAGGEAFF. CDR3 sequence (DNA): TGTGCCAGCATAAGAGGGGGCGCCGGAGGTGAAGCTTTCTTT.

The V gene is TRBV7-2, the J gene TRBJ2-3; TRBD2 aligns across 7 bases. Germline trimming cut 1 base from V and 5 bases from J; bases unmatched to any gene: 9. The CDR3 runs 16 residues. Germline V CDR1 and CDR2: SGHTA, FQGNSA. Written as DNA, the CDR3 is TGTGCCAGCAGCTTAGTACCCGGGTGGGAGGGAGATACGCAGTATTTT. Translation: CASSLVPGWEGDTQYF.

The chain recombines TRBV18 with TRBJ1-5; 8 nucleotides align to TRBD1. Germline V lookup: CDR1 KGHSH, CDR2 LQKENI. The CDR3 totals 15 residues. V gave up 4 bases and J gave up 6 bases; unmatched junction bases: 8. The CDR3 sequence is CASSLVDRGSQPQHF. In DNA form, the CDR3 reads TGTGCCAGCTCACTCGTCGACAGGGGAAGTCAGCCCCAGCATTTT.

This clone has more than one count but fewer than ten. The chain uses TRBV2 and TRBJ1-1; tentative D call: TRBD1 (5 bases). V lost 7 bases, J lost 9 bases, and 9 bases lay in between. Germline V gene data show CDR1 as SNHLY and CDR2 as FYNNEI. The CDR3 has 10 amino acids. The CDR3 nucleotides are TGTGCCAGCAAGGCAGGGAAAGCTTTCTTT. Translating it yields CASKAGKAFF. The whole variable domain, filled in from reference TRBV2 and TRBJ1-1, reads EPEVTQTPSHQVTQMGQEVILRCVPISNHLYFYWYRQILGQKVEFLVSFYNNEISEKSEIFDDQFSVERPDGSNFTLKIRSTKLEDSAMYFCASKAGKAFFGQGTRLTVV.

The V and J genes are TRBV5-1 and TRBJ2-7; the match to TRBD1 covers 9 bases. V was clipped by 4 bases and J by 1 base; unmatched bases: 3. The CDR3 sequence is 14 residues long. Per germline, CDR1 SGHRS and CDR2 YFSETQ. CDR3 sequence reads: CASSTGQGSYEQYF. DNA for the CDR3: TGCGCCAGCAGCACAGGACAGGGGTCCTACGAGCAGTACTTC.

This chain joins TRBV29-1 and TRBJ2-1; maybe TRBD1 (5 bases). CDR3 length: 12 amino acids. Trimming removed 4 bases from V and 5 bases from J, with 9 bases in between. The germline V gene encodes CDR1 SQVTM and CDR2 ANQGSEA. The CDR3 DNA follows: TGCAGCGTTGCAGGGTTCGACAATGAGCAGTTCTTC. This codes for CSVAGFDNEQFF.

The rearrangement uses TRBV7-2 and TRBJ1-1, with 7 bases lining up with TRBD1. From germline, CDR1 is SGHTA and CDR2 FQGNSA. With V trimmed by 1 base and J by 10 bases, 3 bases remained unmatched. The CDR3 sequence is 12 residues long. The CDR3 DNA follows: TGTGCCAGCAGCTTAGTCAACAGGGGAGCTTTCTTT. Translation: CASSLVNRGAFF.

CDR3 sequence: CASSRGLSYEQYF. CDR3 DNA sequence: TGCGCCAGCAGCCGGGGACTGAGCTACGAGCAGTACTTC. The J gene is TRBJ2-7, the V gene TRBV4-3; tentative D call: TRBD2 (6 bases). The CDR3 is 13 residues long. Germline values: CDR1 LGHNA, CDR2 YSLEER. Between the trimmed V and J ends, which lost 4 bases and 3 bases, there was a span of 10 bases.

This CDR3 is CASSPRVEMNTEAFF. CDR3 nucleotide sequence: TGCGCCAGCAGCCCCCGGGTAGAGATGAACACTGAAGCTTTCTTT. V usage is TRBV4-1 and J usage is TRBJ1-1; D remains unclear. The V gene's germline CDR1 is MGHRA and CDR2 YSYEKL. Trimming pared 4 bases from V and 0 bases from J, leaving 12 bases between. The CDR3 totals 15 residues.

The genes are TRBV2 and TRBJ2-5; a possible D gene is TRBD1 (5 bases). The CDR3 has 13 residues. Germline-derived CDR1 and CDR2 are SNHLY and FYNNEI. Between the trimmed V and J ends, which lost 6 bases and 5 bases, there was a span of 13 bases. The CDR3, as DNA: TGTGCCAGCAGGGGGCTAGGTGGCGAGACCCAGTACTTC. Its translation: CASRGLGGETQYF.